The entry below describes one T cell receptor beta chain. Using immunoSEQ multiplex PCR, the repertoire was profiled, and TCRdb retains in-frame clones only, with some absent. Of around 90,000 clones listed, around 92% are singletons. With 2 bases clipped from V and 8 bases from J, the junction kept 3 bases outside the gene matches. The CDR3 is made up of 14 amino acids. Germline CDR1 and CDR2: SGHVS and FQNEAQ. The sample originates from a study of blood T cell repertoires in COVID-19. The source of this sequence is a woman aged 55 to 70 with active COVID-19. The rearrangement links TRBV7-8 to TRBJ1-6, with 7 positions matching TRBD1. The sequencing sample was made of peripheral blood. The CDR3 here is CASSLQGGYSPLHF. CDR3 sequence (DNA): TGTGCCAGCAGCTTACAGGGGGGTTATTCACCCCTCCACTTT. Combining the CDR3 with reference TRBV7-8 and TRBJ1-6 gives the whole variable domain GAGVSQSPRYKVAKRGQDVALRCDPISGHVSLFWYQQALGQGPEFLTYFQNEAQLDKSGLPSDRFFAERPEGSVSTLKIQRTQQEDSAVYLCASSLQGGYSPLHFGNGTRLTVT.